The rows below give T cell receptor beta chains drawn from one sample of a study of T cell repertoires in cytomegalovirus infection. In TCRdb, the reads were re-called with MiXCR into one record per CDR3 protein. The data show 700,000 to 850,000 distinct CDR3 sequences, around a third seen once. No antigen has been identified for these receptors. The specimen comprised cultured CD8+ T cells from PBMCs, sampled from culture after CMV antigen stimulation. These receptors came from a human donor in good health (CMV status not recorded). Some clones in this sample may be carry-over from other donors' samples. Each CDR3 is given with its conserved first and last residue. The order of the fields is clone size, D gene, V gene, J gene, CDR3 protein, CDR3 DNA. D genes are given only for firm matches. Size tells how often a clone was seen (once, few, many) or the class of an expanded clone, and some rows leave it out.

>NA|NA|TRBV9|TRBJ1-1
CASSAPWGGITEAFF
TGTGCCAGCAGCGCCCCGTGGGGGGGAATCACTGAAGCTTTCTTT
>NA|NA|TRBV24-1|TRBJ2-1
CATGGILLDEQFF
TGTGCCACCGGGGGTATTCTTCTGGATGAGCAGTTCTTC
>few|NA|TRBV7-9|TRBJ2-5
CASSLLEYQETQYF
TGTGCCAGCAGCCTCTTAGAGTACCAAGAGACCCAGTACTTC
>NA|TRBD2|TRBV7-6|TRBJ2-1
CASRSGTSIYNEQFF
TGTGCCAGCAGATCCGGGACTAGCATCTACAATGAGCAGTTCTTC
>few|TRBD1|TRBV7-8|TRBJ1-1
CASSYRQGGRVNTEAFF
TGTGCCAGCAGCTACAGACAGGGAGGGAGAGTGAACACTGAAGCTTTCTTT
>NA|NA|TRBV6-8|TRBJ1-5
CASSVVGPSNQPQHF
TGTGCCAGCAGTGTCGTCGGGCCTAGCAATCAGCCCCAGCATTTT
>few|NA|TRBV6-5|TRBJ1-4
CASSYTFLRGPTTNEKLFF
TGTGCCAGCAGTTACACTTTCCTAAGGGGCCCTACAACTAATGAAAAACTGTTTTTT
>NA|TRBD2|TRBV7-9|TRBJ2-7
CASSGAGGATYEQYF
TGTGCCAGCAGCGGAGCGGGGGGGGCTACCTACGAGCAGTACTTC
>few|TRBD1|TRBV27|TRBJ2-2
CASIRRGKDTGELFF
TGTGCCAGCATCCGCAGGGGGAAGGACACCGGGGAGCTGTTTTTT
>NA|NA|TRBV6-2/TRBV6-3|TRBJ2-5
CASSELLGPPQGTQYF
TGTGCCAGCAGTGAGCTGCTGGGACCACCCCAAGGGACCCAGTACTTC
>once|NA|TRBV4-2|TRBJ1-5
CASSQDEGRVGQPQHF
TGTGCCAGCAGCCAAGATGAGGGCAGGGTCGGTCAGCCCCAGCATTTT
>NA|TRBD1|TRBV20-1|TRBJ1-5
CSARDRVGDSDQPQHF
TGCAGTGCTAGAGATCGGGTAGGGGACAGCGATCAGCCCCAGCATTTT
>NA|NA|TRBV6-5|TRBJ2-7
CASSSLGESYEQYF
TGTGCCAGCAGTTCGCTGGGCGAATCCTACGAGCAGTACTTC